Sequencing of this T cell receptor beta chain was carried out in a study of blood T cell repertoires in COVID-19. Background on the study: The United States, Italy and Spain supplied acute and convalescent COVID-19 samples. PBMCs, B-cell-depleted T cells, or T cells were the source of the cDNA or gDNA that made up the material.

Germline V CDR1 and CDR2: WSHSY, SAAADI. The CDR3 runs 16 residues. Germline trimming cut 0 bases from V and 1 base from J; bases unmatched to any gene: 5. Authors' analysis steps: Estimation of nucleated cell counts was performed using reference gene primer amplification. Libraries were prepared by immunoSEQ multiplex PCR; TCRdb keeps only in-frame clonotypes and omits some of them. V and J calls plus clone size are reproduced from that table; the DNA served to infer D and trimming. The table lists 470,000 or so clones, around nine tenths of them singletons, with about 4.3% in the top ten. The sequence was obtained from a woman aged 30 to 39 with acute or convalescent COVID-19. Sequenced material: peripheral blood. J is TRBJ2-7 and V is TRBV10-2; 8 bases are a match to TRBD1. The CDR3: CASSESRDRNSYEQYF. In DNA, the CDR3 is TGCGCCAGCAGTGAGTCTAGGGACAGGAATTCCTACGAGCAGTACTTC.